This TCR beta chain comes out of a study of blood T cell repertoires in COVID-19. The protocol was immunoSEQ multiplex PCR, while the TCRdb copy is restricted to in-frame clones and leaves out a portion. The data contain 230,000 or so clones, 70% to 90% of them singletons. V was pared by 3 bases and J by 5 bases, with 10 bases of the junction left unmatched. The CDR3 covers 16 residues. The chain uses TRBV23-1 and TRBJ1-5; 7 nucleotides agree with TRBD1. TRBV23-1 is recorded as an ORF, its role being uncertain. Specimen: PBMCs or T cells enriched from blood (not recorded which). The sequence derives from a woman in her forties or fifties who had been exposed to COVID-19. The CDR3 nucleotides read TGCGCCAGCAGTCACTCCCGACAGGGATGGGATCAGCCCCAGCATTTT. This translates into CASSHSRQGWDQPQHF.